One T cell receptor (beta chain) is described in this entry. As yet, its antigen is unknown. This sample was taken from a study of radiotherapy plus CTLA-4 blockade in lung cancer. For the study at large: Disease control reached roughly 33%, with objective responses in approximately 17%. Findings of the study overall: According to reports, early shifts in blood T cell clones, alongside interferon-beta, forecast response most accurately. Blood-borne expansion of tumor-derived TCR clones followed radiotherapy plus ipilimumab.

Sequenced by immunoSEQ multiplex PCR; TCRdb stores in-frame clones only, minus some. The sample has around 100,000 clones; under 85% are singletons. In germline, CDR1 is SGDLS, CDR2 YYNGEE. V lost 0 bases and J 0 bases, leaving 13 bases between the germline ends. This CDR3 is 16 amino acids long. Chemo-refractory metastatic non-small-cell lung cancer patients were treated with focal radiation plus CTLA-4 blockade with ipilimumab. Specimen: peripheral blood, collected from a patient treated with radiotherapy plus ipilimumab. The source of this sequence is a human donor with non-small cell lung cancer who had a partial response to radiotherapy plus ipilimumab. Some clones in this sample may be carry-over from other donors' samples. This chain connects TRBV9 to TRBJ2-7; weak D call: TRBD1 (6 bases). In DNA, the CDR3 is TGTGCCAGCAGCGTAGGAGAGGGGGAGATCTCCTACGAGCAGTACTTC. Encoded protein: CASSVGEGEISYEQYF. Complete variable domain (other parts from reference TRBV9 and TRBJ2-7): DSGVTQTPKHLITATGQRVTLRCSPRSGDLSVYWYQQSLDQGLQFLIQYYNGEERAKGNILERFSAQQFPDLHSELNLSSLELGDSALYFCASSVGEGEISYEQYFGPGTRLTVT.